This record concerns one T cell receptor beta chain sequence. The target antigen is unknown. This entry is derived from a study of T cell clones after liver transplantation. About the study: TCRbeta sequencing after a pre-transplant mixed lymphocyte reaction identified graft-donor-reactive clones, later tracked in post-transplant blood. Three of the eight recipients were HCV-positive; the rest had non-autoimmune, non-viral transplant indications. Patients counted as tolerant after at least one year off all immunosuppression, enzymes not exceeding twice normal.

Sequencing of dividing CFSE-low cells from the MLR defined alloreactive TCRbeta sequences. Some clones are missing from TCRdb's copy, which holds only in-frame ones; the method was immunoSEQ multiplex PCR. Of hundreds of clones listed, about 51% were seen once; the top ten hold approximately 44%. CDR3 length: 17 amino acids. From germline, CDR1 is SGHVS and CDR2 FNYEAQ. The junction had 8 bases not matched to a gene; V was cut back by 1 base and J by 4 bases. What was sequenced was CD8+ T cells from cultured PBMCs. The origin of this receptor is a human patient who received a liver transplant. Some T cells may be graft donor cells. The rearrangement uses TRBV7-6 and TRBJ2-1; 9 nucleotides agree with TRBD2. This chain's CDR3 is CASSLGVGGRGYNEQFF. The CDR3 DNA is TGTGCCAGCAGCTTAGGTGTAGGCGGGAGGGGTTACAATGAGCAGTTCTTC.